The clone carrying this T cell receptor (beta chain) was recorded at least ten times. The target antigen is unknown. Deletions cut 3 bases from V and 2 bases from J, with 10 bases between. The germline V gene encodes CDR1 SGHRS and CDR2 YFSETQ. CDR3 length equals 14 residues. The data are from a study of CD8 T cells in ankylosing spondylitis. It was by quantitative 5'-RACE with molecular barcodes that TCR beta libraries were made. In TCRdb, the 5' RACE reads were re-called with MiXCR into one record per CDR3 protein. This sample carries about 140,000 distinct CDR3 sequences, 6.5% to 8.5% of them seen once, and the ten largest clones take roughly 8%. Findings of the study overall: Enrichment of disease-linked clones was reportedly significant in matched ankylosing spondylitis synovial fluid. Blood from ankylosing spondylitis patients appeared to carry a characteristic roughly 8-variant TCR beta motif.

This receptor was identified in a male donor with ankylosing spondylitis. Sequenced material: synovial fluid, either unsorted or a sorted T cell fraction (not recorded which). This chain connects TRBV5-1 to TRBJ2-3; maybe TRBD2 (6 bases). CDR3 protein: CASSWGLFTDTQYF. The CDR3 DNA reads TGCGCCAGCAGCTGGGGACTGTTCACAGATACGCAGTATTTT.